This T cell receptor (beta chain) was sequenced for a study of blood T cells in healthy people across ages. Overall study results and limits: The donors' CMV status was not determined, possibly confounding changes in expanded clonotypes. Older individuals had lower TCR beta diversity per million T cells (the decline was roughly linear).

Next came a second PCR, run for roughly 7 to 12 cycles, which used a sample-barcoded 5' primer along with a J-beta primer mix. One entry per CDR3 protein results from TCRdb running MiXCR on the 5' RACE reads. The table records about 900,000 distinct CDR3 sequences, around 48% of them present only once. Peripheral blood from each donor was collected in a volume of 9.5 to 10 milliliters. Only a few counts were recorded for this clonotype. Its antigen is still unknown. Germline loops: CDR1 LGHNA, CDR2 YNFKEQ. V was shortened by 0 bases and J by 0 bases, with 8 bases between the two germline ends. The CDR3 runs to 16 residues.

This clonotype was obtained from a man aged 30 to 45 in good health. Sequenced sample: blood. The chain combines TRBV4-2 with TRBJ1-4; D perhaps matches TRBD1 (5 bases). The CDR3 DNA is TGTGCCAGCAGCCAAGATCTAGGGGCAACTAATGAAAAACTGTTTTTT. Its protein is CASSQDLGATNEKLFF.